This T cell receptor beta chain was identified in a study of blood T cell repertoires in COVID-19. Study summary: PBMCs, B-cell-depleted T cells, or T cells provided the cDNA or gDNA that made up the material.

CDR3 length: 14 residues. The V and J ends lost 4 bases and 3 bases, in that order; junction bases with no gene match: 0. The germline V gene encodes CDR1 MRHNA and CDR2 SNTAGT. The assay was immunoSEQ multiplex PCR, and TCRdb's table has in-frame clones only and misses some. The table records about 120,000 clones, around 81% of them present only once. The receptor comes from a young man with COVID-19, enrolled during active disease. Input material: peripheral blood. V is TRBV6-4 and J is TRBJ2-2, with TRBD2 matching 9 bases. The DNA for the CDR3 is TGTGCCAGCAGTGCTAGCGGGGACACCGGGGAGCTGTTTTTT. Its protein is CASSASGDTGELFF.